The subject of this entry is one TCR beta chain. The antigen remains unidentified. A read error is likely here: a far larger clone is one base away. This sample is part of a study of T cells after posttransplantation cyclophosphamide. This table comes from immunoSEQ multiplex PCR, and its TCRdb copy is limited to in-frame clones, with some not included. The data hold some 6,000 clones, with roughly 79% observed a single time. Treatment was busulfan-fludarabine conditioning, a marrow graft, and cyclophosphamide on days +3 and +4. General study findings and limits: Donor CD8+ memory clones often dominated recipient blood repertoires at later times. Skin or GI-infiltrating T cells shared few TRB sequences with blood. Recipient CMV seropositivity and CMV reactivation strongly tracked TRB clonality.

The germline V and J ends were trimmed by 8 bases and 3 bases, with 29 bases remaining between them. The V gene's germline CDR1 is MNHEY and CDR2 SMNVEV (reference sequence). CDR3 length: 19 residues. The V and J genes are TRBV27 and TRBJ1-5; tentative D call: TRBD1 (5 bases). This clonotype originated in a female patient aged 50-59 years who received an allogeneic stem cell transplant from a related donor, was CMV-positive, and had no GVHD. Some T cells may possibly be graft donor cells. Sequenced here: CD8+ T cells sorted from PBMCs, sampled 1404 days after allogeneic stem cell transplant with posttransplant cyclophosphamide. The CDR3 loop reads CASSPDAVRALTVNQPQHF. The CDR3 bases are TGTGCCAGCTCCCCCGACGCAGTCAGGGCGTTAACTGTCAATCAGCCCCAGCATTTT.